This is a list of T cell receptor beta chains from one sample in a study of blood T cell repertoires in COVID-19. Sequenced by immunoSEQ multiplex PCR; TCRdb stores in-frame clones only, minus some. This sample carries more than 300,000 clones, roughly nine tenths of them seen once, and the ten largest clones take about 18%. Source material: PBMCs or T cells enriched from blood (not recorded which). These receptor sequences come from a woman aged 25 to 39 who had recovered from COVID-19. Each CDR3 is given with its conserved first and last residue. D genes are given only for firm matches. Clone size is given for some rows only: seen once, a few or many times, or a class if the clone is expanded.

TGTGCCAGCAGCCACCGAGGTGCCGGAAACACCATATATTTT	CASSHRGAGNTIYF	TRBV7-8	TRBJ1-3	few	NA
TGTGCCAGCAGCTCGTGGGAGGGTGAGGCGGGTGGCTACACCTTC	CASSSWEGEAGGYTF	TRBV28	TRBJ1-2	NA	NA
TGTGCCAGCAGTTACGAGGGCAATCAGCCCCAGCATTTT	CASSYEGNQPQHF	TRBV6-6	TRBJ1-5	NA	NA
TGTGCCAGCAGTTTTGGAACAGGGGCCACAGATACGCAGTATTTT	CASSFGTGATDTQYF	TRBV28	TRBJ2-3	once	TRBD1
TGTGCCAGCAGCCGGGGGGACTCAAGCACAGATACGCAGTATTTT	CASSRGDSSTDTQYF	TRBV7-3	TRBJ2-3	NA	TRBD2
TGTGCCAGCAGCCCCCGTTTGGAGGCTTGGAACAATGAGCAGTTCTTC	CASSPRLEAWNNEQFF	TRBV9	TRBJ2-1	NA	NA
TGTGCCAGCAGTAAAGGGAGTTGGACTGAAGCTTTCTTT	CASSKGSWTEAFF	TRBV14	TRBJ1-1	NA	NA
TGCGCCAGCAGTTTCACCCCGACTAGCCGTTCCGGGGAGCTGTTTTTT	CASSFTPTSRSGELFF	TRBV4-1	TRBJ2-2	NA	TRBD2
TGTGCCAGCTCACCCGGGATAGGTTTACTGAATGAGCAGTTCTTC	CASSPGIGLLNEQFF	TRBV18	TRBJ2-1	NA	NA
TGTGCCTGGAGCACAGGGTCCGCTGGCTACACCTTC	CAWSTGSAGYTF	TRBV30	TRBJ1-2	NA	NA
TGTGCCAGCAGCCGCGGGGGCAGCTACACTGAAGCTTTCTTT	CASSRGGSYTEAFF	TRBV7-2	TRBJ1-1	NA	NA
TGTGCCAGCAGCCGGACAGGCCCCTTGGAGCAGTACTTC	CASSRTGPLEQYF	TRBV27	TRBJ2-7	NA	TRBD1
TGTGCCAGCAGTTACTTGGGGGGACTAGCGAACAATGAGCAGTTCTTC	CASSYLGGLANNEQFF	TRBV6-2/TRBV6-3	TRBJ2-1	once	TRBD2
TGTGCCATCGGGACTAGCGGAAACCCCTACGAGCAGTACTTC	CAIGTSGNPYEQYF	TRBV6-5	TRBJ2-7	NA	TRBD2
TGTGCCAGCAGTTCGGGACAGGGGGCCGATCAGCCCCAGCATTTT	CASSSGQGADQPQHF	TRBV28	TRBJ1-5	NA	TRBD1
TGTGCCAGCAGCTTGGTCCTAACAGACTATGGCTACACCTTC	CASSLVLTDYGYTF	TRBV5-6	TRBJ1-2	NA	NA
TGTGCCAGCAGCCCCGGTAGACTACCCTCCTATAATTCACCCCTCCACTTT	CASSPGRLPSYNSPLHF	TRBV28	TRBJ1-6	NA	NA
TGTGCCAGTAGTCAGGGGGTCGAACCTGGAAACACCATATATTTT	CASSQGVEPGNTIYF	TRBV19	TRBJ1-3	few	TRBD1
TGTGCCAGCAGCTTAGCTCAGGGGAATGGCTACACCTTC	CASSLAQGNGYTF	TRBV7-2	TRBJ1-2	NA	NA
TGCGCCAGCAGCTTGGGAGGTCGAGCGGTGGGGGAGACCCAGTACTTC	CASSLGGRAVGETQYF	TRBV5-1	TRBJ2-5	NA	NA
TGTGCCAGTAGTATAGATCCTGGCCGTACTACACAGTATTTT	CASSIDPGRTTQYF	TRBV19	TRBJ2-3	NA	NA
TGTGCCAGCAGTACAGGTTTCAACTACGAGCAGTACTTC	CASSTGFNYEQYF	TRBV27	TRBJ2-7	NA	NA